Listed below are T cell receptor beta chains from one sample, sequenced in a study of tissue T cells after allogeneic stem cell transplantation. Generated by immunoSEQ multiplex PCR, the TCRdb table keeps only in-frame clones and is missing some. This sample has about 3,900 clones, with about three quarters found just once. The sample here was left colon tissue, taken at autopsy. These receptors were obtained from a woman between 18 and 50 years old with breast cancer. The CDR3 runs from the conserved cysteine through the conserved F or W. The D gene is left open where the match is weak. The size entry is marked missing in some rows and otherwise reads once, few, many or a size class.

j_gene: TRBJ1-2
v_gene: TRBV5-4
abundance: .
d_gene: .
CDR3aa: CASSPGQDSSYGYTF
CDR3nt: TGTGCCAGCAGCCCCGGACAAGATTCATCCTATGGCTACACCTTC

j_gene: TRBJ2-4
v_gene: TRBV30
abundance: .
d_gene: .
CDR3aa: CAGELAAAKNIQYF
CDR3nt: TGTGCCGGAGAGTTGGCGGCGGCCAAAAACATTCAGTACTTC

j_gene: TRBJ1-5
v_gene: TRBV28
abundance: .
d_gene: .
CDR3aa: CASSLSGQPQHF
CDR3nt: TGTGCCAGCAGTTTATCGGGTCAGCCCCAGCATTTT

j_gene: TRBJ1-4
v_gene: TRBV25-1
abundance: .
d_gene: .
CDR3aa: CASSGGGGNEKLFF
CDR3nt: TGTGCCAGCAGTGGGGGTGGTGGCAATGAAAAACTGTTTTTT

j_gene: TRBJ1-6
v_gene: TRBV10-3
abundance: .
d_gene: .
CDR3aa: CAIGGEKNHSPLHF
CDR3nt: TGTGCCATCGGGGGGGAAAAGAATCATTCACCCCTCCACTTT

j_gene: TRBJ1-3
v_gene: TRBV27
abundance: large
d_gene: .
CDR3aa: CASGRGGTGNTIYF
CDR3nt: TGTGCCTCAGGTAGAGGGGGAACTGGAAACACCATATATTTT

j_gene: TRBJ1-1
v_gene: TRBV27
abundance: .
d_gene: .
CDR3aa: CASSFASRWPEAFF
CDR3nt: TGTGCCAGCAGTTTTGCTTCCCGGTGGCCTGAAGCTTTCTTT

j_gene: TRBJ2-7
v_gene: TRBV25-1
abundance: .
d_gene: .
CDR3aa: CASSGGTAPYEQYF
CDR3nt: TGTGCCAGCAGTGGTGGGACCGCACCCTACGAGCAGTACTTC

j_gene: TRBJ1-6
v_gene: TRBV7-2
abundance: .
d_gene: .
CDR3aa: CASSLARAKEGSPLHF
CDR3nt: TGTGCCAGCAGCTTAGCTCGGGCCAAAGAGGGTTCACCCCTCCACTTT

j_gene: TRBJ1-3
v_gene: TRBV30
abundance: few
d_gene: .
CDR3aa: CAWSLAVGNTIYF
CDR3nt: TGTGCCTGGAGTTTGGCCGTCGGAAACACCATATATTTT